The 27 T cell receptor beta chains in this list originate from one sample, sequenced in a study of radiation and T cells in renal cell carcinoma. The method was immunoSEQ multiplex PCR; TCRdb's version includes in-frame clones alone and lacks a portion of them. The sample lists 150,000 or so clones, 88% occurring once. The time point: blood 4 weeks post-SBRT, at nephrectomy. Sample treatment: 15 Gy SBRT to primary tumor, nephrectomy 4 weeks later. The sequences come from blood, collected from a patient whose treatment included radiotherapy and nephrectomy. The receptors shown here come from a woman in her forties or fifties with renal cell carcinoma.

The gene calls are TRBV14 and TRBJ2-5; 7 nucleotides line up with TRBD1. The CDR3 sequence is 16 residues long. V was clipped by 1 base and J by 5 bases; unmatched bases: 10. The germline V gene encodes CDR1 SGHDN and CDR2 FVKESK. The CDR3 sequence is CASSQGNTGVGETQYF. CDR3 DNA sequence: TGTGCCAGCAGCCAAGGGAATACAGGGGTCGGGGAGACCCAGTACTTC.

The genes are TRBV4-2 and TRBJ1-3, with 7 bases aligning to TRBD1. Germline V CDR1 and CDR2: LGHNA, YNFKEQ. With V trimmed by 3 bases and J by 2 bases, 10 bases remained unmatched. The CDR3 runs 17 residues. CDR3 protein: CASSQERATGPGNTIYF. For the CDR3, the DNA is TGTGCCAGCAGCCAGGAAAGGGCGACAGGGCCTGGAAACACCATATATTTT.

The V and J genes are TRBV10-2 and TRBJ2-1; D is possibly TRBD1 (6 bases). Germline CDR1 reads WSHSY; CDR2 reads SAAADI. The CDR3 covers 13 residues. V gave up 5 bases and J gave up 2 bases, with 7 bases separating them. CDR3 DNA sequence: TGCGCCAGCAGTAGGACAGCCTACAATGAGCAGTTCTTC. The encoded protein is CASSRTAYNEQFF.

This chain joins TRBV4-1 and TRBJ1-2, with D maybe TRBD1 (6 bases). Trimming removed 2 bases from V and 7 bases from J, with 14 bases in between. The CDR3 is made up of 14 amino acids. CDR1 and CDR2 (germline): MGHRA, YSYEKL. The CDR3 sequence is CASSQWRGRTGYTF. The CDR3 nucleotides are TGCGCCAGCAGCCAATGGCGGGGGCGGACTGGCTACACCTTC.

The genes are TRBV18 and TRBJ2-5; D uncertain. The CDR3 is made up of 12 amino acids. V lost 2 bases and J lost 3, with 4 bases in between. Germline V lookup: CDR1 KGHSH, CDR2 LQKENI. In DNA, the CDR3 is TGTGCCAGCTCACCAACTGAAGAGACCCAGTACTTC. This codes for CASSPTEETQYF.

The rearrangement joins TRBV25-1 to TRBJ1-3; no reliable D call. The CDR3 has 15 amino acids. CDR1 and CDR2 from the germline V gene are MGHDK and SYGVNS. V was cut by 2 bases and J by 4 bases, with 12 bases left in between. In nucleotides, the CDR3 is TGTGCCAGCAGTGAAGTTTCTGGGCCCGGAAACACCATATATTTT. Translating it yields CASSEVSGPGNTIYF.

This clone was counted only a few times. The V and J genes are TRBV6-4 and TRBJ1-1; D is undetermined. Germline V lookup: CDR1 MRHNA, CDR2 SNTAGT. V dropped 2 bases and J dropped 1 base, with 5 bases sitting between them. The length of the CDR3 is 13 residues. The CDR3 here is CASSDGTNTEAFF. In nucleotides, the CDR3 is TGTGCCAGCAGTGACGGCACGAACACTGAAGCTTTCTTT.

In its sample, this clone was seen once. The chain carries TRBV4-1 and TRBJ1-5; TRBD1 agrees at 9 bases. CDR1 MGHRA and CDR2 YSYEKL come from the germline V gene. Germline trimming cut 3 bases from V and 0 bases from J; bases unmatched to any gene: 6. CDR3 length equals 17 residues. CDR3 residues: CASSHRQGVLSNQPQHF. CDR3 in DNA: TGCGCCAGCAGCCATCGACAGGGGGTCCTTAGCAATCAGCCCCAGCATTTT.

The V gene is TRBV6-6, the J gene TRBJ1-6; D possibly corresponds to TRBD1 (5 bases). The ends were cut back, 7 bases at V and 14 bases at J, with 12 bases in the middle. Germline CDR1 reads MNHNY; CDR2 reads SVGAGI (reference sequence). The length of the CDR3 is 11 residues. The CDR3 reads CASIAQGSLHF. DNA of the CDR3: TGTGCCAGCATCGCTCAGGGCTCCCTCCACTTT.

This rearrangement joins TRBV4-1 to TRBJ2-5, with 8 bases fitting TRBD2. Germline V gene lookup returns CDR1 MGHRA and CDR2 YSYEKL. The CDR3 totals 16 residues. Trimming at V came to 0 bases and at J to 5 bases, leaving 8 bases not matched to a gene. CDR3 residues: CASSQDSGGGWETQYF. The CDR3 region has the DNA TGCGCCAGCAGCCAAGACTCAGGCGGGGGGTGGGAGACCCAGTACTTC.

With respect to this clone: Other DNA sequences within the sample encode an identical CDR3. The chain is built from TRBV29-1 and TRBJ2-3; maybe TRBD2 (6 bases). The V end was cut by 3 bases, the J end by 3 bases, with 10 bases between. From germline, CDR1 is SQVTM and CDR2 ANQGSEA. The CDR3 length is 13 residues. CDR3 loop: CSVEEGGTDTQYF. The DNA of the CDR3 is TGCAGCGTTGAGGAGGGAGGAACAGATACGCAGTATTTT.

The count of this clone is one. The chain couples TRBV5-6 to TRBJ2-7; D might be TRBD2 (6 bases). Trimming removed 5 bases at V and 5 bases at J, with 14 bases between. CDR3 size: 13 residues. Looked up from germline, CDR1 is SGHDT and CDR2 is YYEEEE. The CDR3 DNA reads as TGTGCCAGCAGAACGGGGGACCCTCACGAGCAGTACTTC. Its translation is CASRTGDPHEQYF.

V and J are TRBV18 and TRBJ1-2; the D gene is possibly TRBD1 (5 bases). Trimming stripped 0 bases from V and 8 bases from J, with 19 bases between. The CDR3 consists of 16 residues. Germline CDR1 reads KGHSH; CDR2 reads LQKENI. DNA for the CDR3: TGTGCCAGCTCACCACCCGCGAGACAGAGTGTTCCCGGCTACACCTTC. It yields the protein CASSPPARQSVPGYTF.

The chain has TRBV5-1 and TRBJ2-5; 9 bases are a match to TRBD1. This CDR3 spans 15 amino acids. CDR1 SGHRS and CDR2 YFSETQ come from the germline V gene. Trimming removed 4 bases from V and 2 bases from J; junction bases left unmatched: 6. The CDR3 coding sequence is TGCGCCAGCAGCGAGGGACAGGGTGTACAAGAGACCCAGTACTTC. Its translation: CASSEGQGVQETQYF.

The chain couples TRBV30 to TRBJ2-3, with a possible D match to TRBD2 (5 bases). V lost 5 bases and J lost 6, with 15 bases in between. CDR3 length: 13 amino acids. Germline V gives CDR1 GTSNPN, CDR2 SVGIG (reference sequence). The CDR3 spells CAWRMRAADTQYF. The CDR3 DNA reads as TGTGCCTGGCGGATGAGGGCAGCCGATACGCAGTATTTT. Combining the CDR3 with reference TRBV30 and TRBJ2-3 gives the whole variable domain SQTIHQWPATLVQPVGSPLSLECTVEGTSNPNLYWYRQAAGRGLQLLFYSVGIGQISSEVPQNLSASRPQDRQFILSSKKLLLSDSGFYLCAWRMRAADTQYFGPGTRLTVL.

This chain's CDR3 is CASSLDLRNTDTQYF. The CDR3 DNA reads as TGCGCCAGCAGCTTGGACTTGCGGAACACAGATACGCAGTATTTT. V usage is TRBV5-1 and J usage is TRBJ2-3; D not resolved. Germline loops: CDR1 SGHRS, CDR2 YFSETQ. V lost 0 bases and J 2 bases, leaving 10 bases between the germline ends. CDR3 length: 15 residues. The whole variable domain, filled in from reference TRBV5-1 and TRBJ2-3, reads KAGVTQTPRYLIKTRGQQVTLSCSPISGHRSVSWYQQTPGQGLQFLFEYFSETQRNKGNFPGRFSGRQFSNSRSEMNVSTLELGDSALYLCASSLDLRNTDTQYFGPGTRLTVL.

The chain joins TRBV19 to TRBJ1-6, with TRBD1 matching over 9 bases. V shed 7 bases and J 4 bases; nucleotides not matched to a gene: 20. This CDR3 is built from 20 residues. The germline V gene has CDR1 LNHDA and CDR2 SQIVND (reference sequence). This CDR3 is CASTSTFSGTGKGYNSPLHF. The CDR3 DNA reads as TGTGCCAGTACCTCTACCTTTTCCGGGACAGGGAAGGGATATAATTCACCCCTCCACTTT.

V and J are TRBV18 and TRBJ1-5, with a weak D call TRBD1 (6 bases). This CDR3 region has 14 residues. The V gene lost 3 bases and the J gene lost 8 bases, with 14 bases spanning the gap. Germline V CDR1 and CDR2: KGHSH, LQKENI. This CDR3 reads CASSPSWGQEPQHF. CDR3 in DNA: TGTGCCAGCTCACCCTCTTGGGGGCAGGAGCCCCAGCATTTT.

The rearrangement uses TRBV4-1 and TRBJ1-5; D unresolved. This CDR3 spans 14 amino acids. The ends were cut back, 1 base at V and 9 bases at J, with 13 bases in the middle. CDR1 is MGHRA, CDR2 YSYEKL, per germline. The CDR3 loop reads CASSQGGPTRPQHF. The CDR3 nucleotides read TGCGCCAGCAGCCAAGGTGGCCCCACCCGGCCCCAGCATTTT.

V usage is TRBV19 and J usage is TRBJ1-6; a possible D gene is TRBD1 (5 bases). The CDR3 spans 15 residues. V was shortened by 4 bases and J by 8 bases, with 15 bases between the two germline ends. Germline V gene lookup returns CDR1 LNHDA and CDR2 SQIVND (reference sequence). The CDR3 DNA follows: TGTGCCAGTAGTAGTGGAGACAGACCCTATTCACCCCTCCACTTT. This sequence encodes CASSSGDRPYSPLHF.

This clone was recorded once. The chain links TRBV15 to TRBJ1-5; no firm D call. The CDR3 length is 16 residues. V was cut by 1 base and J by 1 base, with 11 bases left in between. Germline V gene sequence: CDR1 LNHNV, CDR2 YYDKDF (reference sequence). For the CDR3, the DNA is TGTGCCACCAGCAGAGGGGTGGTACAGAGCAATCAGCCCCAGCATTTT. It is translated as CATSRGVVQSNQPQHF.

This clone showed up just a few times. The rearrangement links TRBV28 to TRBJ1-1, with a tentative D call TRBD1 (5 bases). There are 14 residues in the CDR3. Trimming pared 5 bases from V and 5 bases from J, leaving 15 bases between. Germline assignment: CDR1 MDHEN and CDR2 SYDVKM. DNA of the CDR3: TGTGCCAGCAGTGCCCCAGGGTACGGTACTGAAGCTTTCTTT. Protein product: CASSAPGYGTEAFF.

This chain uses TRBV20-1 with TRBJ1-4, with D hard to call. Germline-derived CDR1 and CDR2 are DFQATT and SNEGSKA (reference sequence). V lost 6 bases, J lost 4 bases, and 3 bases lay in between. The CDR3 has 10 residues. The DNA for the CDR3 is TGCAGTGCCCTTAATGAAAAACTGTTTTTT. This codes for CSALNEKLFF.

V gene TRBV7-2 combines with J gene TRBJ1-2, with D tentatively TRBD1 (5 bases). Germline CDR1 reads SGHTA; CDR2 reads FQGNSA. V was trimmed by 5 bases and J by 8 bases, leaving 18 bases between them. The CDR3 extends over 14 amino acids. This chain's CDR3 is CASSPNRLEGGYTF. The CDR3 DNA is TGTGCCAGCAGCCCGAATCGCCTCGAGGGGGGCTACACCTTC. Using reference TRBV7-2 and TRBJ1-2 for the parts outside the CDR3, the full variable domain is GAGVSQSPSNKVTEKGKDVELRCDPISGHTALYWYRQSLGQGLEFLIYFQGNSAPDKSGLPSDRFSAERTGGSVSTLTIQRTQQEDSAVYLCASSPNRLEGGYTFGSGTRLTVV.

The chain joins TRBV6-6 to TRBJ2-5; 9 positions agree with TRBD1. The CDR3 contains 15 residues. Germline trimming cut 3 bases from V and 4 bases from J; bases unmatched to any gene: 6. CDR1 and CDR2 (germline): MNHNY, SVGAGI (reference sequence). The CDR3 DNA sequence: TGTGCCAGCAGTTATGGACAGGGGCGCGGAGAGACCCAGTACTTC. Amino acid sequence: CASSYGQGRGETQYF.

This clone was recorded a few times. The CDR3 is CASSLAFYEQYF. The CDR3 DNA reads as TGTGCCAGCAGCTTAGCCTTCTACGAGCAGTACTTC. The chain employs TRBV5-6 and TRBJ2-7; D is ambiguous. V lost 2 bases, J lost 3 bases, and 6 bases lay in between. This CDR3 is built from 12 residues. Germline V CDR1 and CDR2: SGHDT, YYEEEE.

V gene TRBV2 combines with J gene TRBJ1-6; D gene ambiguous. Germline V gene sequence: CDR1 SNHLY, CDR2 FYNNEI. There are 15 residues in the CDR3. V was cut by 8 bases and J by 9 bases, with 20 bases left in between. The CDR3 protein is CASLREGVPTSPLHF. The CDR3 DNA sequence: TGTGCCAGCCTGCGCGAGGGTGTTCCGACTTCACCCCTCCACTTT. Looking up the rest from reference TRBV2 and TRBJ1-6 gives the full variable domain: EPEVTQTPSHQVTQMGQEVILRCVPISNHLYFYWYRQILGQKVEFLVSFYNNEISEKSEIFDDQFSVERPDGSNFTLKIRSTKLEDSAMYFCASLREGVPTSPLHFGNGTRLTVT.